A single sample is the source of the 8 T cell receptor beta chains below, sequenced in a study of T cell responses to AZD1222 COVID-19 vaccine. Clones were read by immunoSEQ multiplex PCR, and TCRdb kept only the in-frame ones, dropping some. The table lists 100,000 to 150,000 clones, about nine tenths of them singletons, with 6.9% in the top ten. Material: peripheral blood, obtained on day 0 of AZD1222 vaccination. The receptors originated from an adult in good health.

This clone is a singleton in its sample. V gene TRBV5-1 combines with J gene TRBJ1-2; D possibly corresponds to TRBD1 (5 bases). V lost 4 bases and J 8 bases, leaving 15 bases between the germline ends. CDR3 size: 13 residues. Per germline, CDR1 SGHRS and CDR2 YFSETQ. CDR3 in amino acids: CASSAGGADGYTF. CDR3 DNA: TGCGCCAGCAGCGCGGGGGGAGCGGACGGCTACACCTTC.

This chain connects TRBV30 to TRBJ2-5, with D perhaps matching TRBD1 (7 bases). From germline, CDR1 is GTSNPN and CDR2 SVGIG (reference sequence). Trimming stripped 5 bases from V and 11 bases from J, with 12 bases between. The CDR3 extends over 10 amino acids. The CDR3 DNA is TGTGCCTGGGGGGCGGGACAGCAGTACTTC. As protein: CAWGAGQQYF.

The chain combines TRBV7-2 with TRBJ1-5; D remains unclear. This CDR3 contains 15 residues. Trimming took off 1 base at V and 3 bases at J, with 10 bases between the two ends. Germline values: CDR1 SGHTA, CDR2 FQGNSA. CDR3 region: CASSLVVSDNQPQHF. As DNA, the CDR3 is TGTGCCAGCAGCTTAGTGGTCAGCGACAATCAGCCCCAGCATTTT.

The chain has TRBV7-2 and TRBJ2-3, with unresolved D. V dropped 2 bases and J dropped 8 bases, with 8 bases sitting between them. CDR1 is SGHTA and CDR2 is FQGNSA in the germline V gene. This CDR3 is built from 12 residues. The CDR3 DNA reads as TGTGCCAGCAGCTTAATCAGGACTACGCAGTATTTT. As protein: CASSLIRTTQYF.

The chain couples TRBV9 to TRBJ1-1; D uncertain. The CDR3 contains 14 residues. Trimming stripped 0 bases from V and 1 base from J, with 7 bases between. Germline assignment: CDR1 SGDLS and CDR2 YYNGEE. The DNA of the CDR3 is TGTGCCAGCAGCGTAGCTACAGAGAACACTGAAGCTTTCTTT. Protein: CASSVATENTEAFF.

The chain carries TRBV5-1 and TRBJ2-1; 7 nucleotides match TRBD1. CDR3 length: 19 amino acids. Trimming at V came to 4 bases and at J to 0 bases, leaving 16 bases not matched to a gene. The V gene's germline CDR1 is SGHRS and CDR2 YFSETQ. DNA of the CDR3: TGCGCCAGCAGCCCCGGGGACAGAACTCCCACCAGCTCCTACAATGAGCAGTTCTTC. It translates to CASSPGDRTPTSSYNEQFF.

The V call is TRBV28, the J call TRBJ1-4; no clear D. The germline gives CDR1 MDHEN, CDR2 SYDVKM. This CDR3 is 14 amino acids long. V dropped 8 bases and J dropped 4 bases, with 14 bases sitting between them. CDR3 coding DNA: TGTGCCAGCGCCCCCCTAGGAAATAATGAAAAACTGTTTTTT. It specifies CASAPLGNNEKLFF.

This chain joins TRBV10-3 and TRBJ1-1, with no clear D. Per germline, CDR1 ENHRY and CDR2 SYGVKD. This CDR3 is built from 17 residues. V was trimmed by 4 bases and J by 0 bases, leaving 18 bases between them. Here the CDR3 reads CAISGSTYDPMNTEAFF. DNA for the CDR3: TGTGCCATCAGTGGTAGTACGTATGACCCCATGAACACTGAAGCTTTCTTT.